This entry features one T cell receptor beta chain sequence. Germline V gene lookup returns CDR1 SNHLY and CDR2 FYNNEI. With V trimmed by 4 bases and J by 2 bases, 5 bases remained unmatched. The CDR3 length is 15 residues. Profiled with immunoSEQ multiplex PCR; TCRdb holds only in-frame clones, not every one. The sample yields 24,000 or so clones, about 80% seen once. This sample stems from a study of lymphopenia after photon versus proton radiotherapy. The starting material was peripheral blood, obtained from a patient treated with photon-based radiotherapy. V is TRBV2 and J is TRBJ2-7; TRBD1 matches at 10 bases. This receptor was identified in a man aged 35 to 55 with gastric cancer. The chain's CDR3 is CASSVDGTGAYEQYF. The CDR3 region has the DNA TGTGCCAGCAGTGTGGACGGGACAGGGGCCTACGAGCAGTACTTC.